This TCR beta chain came from a study of blood T cell repertoires in COVID-19 (dated by TCRdb to between 2020 and 2021). For the study in its entirety: The collaborator samples originated in the United States, Italy and Spain and spanned the acute and convalescent phases of COVID-19. HLA class I and class II types, where available, came from metadata supplied by the sample provider rather than from assay-based typing. The prospective study material was composed of cDNA or gDNA derived from T cells, B-cell-depleted T cells, or PBMCs. The samples were drawn from the first 160 participants of the ongoing ImmuneRACE study and from more than 1,000 subjects provided by 6 global collaborators. The sample metadata nearly always contained a de-identified subject ID, COVID-19 status, age in years and sex. Deeply sampled blood TCRbeta repertoires from subjects exposed to, actively infected with, or recovered from COVID-19 were included in the dataset. The repertoires were made available in a free public database intended to serve as a resource for research on the immune response to SARS-CoV-2. General findings and caveats noted by the study authors: The amount of clinical and demographic metadata varied by source and participant and was provided uncurated.

About this clone itself: Its binding antigen is unknown. Nothing much larger sits one base from this clone, and base qualities are not available.

The immunoSEQ Assay, a bias-controlled multiplex PCR, was used to amplify TCRbeta CDR3 regions from genomic DNA. The paper's data handling went like this. Within the assay, amplification of reference gene primers was used to estimate how many nucleated cells each sample contained. To quantify the absolute abundance of each unique TCRbeta CDR3 rearrangement, sequence reads were collapsed and filtered. Productive Simpson clonality was computed per sample as the square root of Simpson's diversity index over productive rearrangements. Entries here come from immuneACCESS through TCRdb and include only in-frame sequences with V and J called. Some clones fail to appear in such tables; in the studies checked, an unresolved V gene covers under half of the shortfall, and the cause of the remainder is unknown. The DNA gave D and trimming, while V, J and clone size come from that table. The sample table records roughly 250,000 clones; 84% of these occur just once. The top ten clones comprise 4% to 4.5% of the sample.

Unmatched junction bases come to 5, with V trimmed by 1 base and J by 4 bases. Reading the germline V gene gives CDR1 LGHNT and CDR2 FRNRAP. The CDR3 measures 15 amino acids from cysteine to phenylalanine. Only the CDR3 DNA is retained, 45 bases long and in frame from the first base. The collaborating institutions used their own protocols to collect whole blood in K2EDTA tubes. For TCRbeta analysis, collaborator samples were shipped as frozen whole blood, as isolated PBMCs, or as DNA extracted from either sample type. The sample was peripheral blood. The sequence was collected from a man aged 45-65 years with acute or convalescent COVID-19. In this chain, TRBV12-5 is recombined with TRBJ2-3; TRBD2 agrees with 7 junctional bases. The DNA sequence is given as TGTGCTAGTGGTTTGGCGGGGGGAGGAGCAGATACGCAGTATTTT. The resulting protein is CASGLAGGGADTQYF.